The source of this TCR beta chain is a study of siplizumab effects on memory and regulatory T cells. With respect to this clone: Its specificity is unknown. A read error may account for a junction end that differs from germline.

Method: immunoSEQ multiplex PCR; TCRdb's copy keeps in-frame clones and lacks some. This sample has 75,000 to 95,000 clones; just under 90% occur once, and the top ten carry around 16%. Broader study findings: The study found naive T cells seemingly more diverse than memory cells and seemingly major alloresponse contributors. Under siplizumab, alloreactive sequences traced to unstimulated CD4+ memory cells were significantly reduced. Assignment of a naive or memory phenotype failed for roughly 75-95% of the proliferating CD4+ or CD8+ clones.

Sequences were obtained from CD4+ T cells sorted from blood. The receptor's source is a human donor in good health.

The CDR3 loop reads CASWTPSGSTIYF. DNA for the CDR3: TGTGCCAGCTGGACCCCCTCTGGAAGCACCATATATTTT. This rearrangement joins TRBV6-5 to TRBJ1-3; no clear D. The CDR3 length is 13 residues. From germline, CDR1 is MNHEY and CDR2 SVGAGI.